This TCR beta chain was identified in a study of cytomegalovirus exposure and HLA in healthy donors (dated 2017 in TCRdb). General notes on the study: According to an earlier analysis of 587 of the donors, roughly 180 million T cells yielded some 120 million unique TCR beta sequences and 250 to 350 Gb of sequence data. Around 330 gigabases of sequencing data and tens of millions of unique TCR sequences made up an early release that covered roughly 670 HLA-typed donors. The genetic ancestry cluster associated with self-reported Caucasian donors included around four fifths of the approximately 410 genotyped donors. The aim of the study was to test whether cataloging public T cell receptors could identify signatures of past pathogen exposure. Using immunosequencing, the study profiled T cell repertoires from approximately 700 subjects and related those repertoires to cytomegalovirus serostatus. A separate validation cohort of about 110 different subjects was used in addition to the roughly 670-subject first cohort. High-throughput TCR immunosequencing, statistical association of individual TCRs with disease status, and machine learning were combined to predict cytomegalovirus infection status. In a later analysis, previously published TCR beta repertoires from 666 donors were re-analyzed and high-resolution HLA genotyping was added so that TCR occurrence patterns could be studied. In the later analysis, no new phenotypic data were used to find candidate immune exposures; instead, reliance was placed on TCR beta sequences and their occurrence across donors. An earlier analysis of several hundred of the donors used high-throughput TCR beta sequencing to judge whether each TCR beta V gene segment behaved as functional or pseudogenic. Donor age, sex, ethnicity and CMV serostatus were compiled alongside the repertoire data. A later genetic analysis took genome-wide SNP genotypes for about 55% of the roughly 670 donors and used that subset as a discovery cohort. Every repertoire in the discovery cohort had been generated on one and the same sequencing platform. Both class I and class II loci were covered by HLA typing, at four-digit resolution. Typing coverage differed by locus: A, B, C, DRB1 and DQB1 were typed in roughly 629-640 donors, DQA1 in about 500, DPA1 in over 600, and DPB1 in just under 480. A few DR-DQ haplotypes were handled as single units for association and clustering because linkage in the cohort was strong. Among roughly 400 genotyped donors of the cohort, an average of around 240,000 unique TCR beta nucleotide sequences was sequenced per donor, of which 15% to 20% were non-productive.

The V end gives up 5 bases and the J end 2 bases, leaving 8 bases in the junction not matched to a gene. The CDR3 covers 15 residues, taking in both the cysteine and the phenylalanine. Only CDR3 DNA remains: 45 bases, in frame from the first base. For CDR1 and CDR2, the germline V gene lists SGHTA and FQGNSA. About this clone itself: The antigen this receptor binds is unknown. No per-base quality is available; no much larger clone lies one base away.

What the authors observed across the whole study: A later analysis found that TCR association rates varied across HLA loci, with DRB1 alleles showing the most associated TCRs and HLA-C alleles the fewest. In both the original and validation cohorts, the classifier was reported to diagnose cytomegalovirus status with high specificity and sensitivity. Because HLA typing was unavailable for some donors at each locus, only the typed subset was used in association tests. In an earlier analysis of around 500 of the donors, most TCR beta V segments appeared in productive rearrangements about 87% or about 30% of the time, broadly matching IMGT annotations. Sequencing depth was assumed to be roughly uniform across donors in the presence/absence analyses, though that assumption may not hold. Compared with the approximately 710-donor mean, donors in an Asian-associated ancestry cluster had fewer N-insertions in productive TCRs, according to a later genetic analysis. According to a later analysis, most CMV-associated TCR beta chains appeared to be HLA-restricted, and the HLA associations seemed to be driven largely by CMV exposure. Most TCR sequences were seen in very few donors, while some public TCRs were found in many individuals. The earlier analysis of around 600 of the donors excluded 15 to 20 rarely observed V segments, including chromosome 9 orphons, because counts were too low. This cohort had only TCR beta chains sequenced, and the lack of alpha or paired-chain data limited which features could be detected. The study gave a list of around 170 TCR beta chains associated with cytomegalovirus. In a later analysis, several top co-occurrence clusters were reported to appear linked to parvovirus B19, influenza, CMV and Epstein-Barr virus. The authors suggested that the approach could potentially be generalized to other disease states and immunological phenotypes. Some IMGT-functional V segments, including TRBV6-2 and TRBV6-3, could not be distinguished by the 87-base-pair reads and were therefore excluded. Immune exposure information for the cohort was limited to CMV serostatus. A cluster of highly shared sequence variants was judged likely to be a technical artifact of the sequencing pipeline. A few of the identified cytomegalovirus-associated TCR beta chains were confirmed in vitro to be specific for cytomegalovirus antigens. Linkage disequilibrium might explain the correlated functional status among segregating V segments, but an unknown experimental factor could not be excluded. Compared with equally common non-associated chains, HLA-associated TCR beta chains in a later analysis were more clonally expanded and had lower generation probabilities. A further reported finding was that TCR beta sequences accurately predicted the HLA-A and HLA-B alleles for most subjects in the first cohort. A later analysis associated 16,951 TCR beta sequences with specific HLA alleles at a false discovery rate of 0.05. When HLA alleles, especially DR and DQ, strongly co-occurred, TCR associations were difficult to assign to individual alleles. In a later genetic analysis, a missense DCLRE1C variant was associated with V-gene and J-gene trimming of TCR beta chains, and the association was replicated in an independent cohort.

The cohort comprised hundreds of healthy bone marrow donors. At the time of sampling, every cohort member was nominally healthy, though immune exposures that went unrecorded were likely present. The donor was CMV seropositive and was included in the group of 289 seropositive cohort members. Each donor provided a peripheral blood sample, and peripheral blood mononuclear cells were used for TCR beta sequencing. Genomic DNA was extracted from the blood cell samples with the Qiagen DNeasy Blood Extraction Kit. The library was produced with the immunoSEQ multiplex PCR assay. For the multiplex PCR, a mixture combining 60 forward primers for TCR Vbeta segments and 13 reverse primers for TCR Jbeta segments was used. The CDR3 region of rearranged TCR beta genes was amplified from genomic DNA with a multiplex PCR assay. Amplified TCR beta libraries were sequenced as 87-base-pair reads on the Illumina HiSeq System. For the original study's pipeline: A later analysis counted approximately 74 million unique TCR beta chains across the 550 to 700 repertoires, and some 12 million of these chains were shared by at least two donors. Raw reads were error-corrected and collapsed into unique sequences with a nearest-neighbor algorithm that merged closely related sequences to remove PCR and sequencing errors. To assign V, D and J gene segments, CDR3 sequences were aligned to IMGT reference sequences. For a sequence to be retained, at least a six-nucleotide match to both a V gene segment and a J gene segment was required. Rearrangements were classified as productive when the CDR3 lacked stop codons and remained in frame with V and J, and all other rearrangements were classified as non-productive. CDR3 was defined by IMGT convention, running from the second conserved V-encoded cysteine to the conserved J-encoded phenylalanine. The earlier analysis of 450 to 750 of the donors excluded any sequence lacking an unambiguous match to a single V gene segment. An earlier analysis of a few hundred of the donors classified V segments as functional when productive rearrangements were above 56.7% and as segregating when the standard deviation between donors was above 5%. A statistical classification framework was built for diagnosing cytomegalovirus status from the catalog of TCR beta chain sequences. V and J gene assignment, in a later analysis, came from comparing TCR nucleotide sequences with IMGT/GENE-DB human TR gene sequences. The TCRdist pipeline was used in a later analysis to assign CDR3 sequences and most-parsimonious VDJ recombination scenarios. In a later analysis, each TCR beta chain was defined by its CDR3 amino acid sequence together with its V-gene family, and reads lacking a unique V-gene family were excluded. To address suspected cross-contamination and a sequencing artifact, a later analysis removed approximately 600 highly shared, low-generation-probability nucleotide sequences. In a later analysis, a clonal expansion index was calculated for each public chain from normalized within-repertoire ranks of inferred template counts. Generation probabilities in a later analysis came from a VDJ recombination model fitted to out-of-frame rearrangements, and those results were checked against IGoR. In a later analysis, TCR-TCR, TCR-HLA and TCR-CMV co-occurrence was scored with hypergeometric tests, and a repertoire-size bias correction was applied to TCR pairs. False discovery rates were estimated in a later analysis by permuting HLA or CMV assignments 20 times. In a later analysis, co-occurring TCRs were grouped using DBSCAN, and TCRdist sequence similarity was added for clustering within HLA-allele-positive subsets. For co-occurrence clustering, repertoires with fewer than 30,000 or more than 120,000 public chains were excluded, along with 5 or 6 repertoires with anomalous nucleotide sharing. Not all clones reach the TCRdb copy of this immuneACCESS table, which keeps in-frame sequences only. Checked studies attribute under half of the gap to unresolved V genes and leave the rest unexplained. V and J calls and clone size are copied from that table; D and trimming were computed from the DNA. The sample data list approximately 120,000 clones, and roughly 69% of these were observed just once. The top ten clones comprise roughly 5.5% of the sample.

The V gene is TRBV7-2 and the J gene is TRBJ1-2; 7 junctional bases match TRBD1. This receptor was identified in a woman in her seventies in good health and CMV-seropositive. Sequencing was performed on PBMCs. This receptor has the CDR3 CASSITGERNYGYTF. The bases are TGTGCCAGCAGCATTACAGGGGAGAGAAACTATGGCTACACCTTC. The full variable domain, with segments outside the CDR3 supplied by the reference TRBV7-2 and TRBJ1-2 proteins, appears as GAGVSQSPSNKVTEKGKDVELRCDPISGHTALYWYRQSLGQGLEFLIYFQGNSAPDKSGLPSDRFSAERTGGSVSTLTIQRTQQEDSAVYLCASSITGERNYGYTFGSGTRLTVV.